This record looks at one TCR beta chain sequence and its context. Which antigen it targets is not known. It has no much larger one-base neighbor in the sample; base qualities were not kept. This sample was included in a study of blood T cell dynamics during melanoma immunotherapy (dated by TCRdb to about 2020). In terms of the full investigation: All patients had metastatic melanoma and were given first-line pembrolizumab or nivolumab plus ipilimumab as standard of care in the United Kingdom. To find early correlates of response, the study profiled the peripheral T cell receptor repertoires of patients with metastatic melanoma both before and after one cycle of checkpoint inhibitor therapy. Consecutive patients formed a training cohort, and a further independent group of patients from the same centre was pooled into an external validation set. What the authors observed across the whole study: A bifurcated reorganization of the PBMC repertoire at W3, with increased clonality or increased diversity, was observed in patients who later achieved disease control, unlike in progressors. Whether the T cell clones behind the repertoire changes were melanoma-specific or instead reflected general immune activation was something the study could not determine. The relatively small sample size was acknowledged as a potential limitation on generalization of the results.

Every bulk PBMC sample had a fixed 350 ng of DNA loaded. Following the manufacturer instructions, the immunoSEQ TCRb Assay kit was used to amplify TCR beta CDR3 sequences from genomic DNA. The KAPA Library Quantification Kit for Illumina platforms was used to quantify pooled libraries by qPCR. Sequencing of the pooled libraries was done on an Illumina NextSeq 500, with clustering at about 0.55-1.2 pM. Under the source paper's analysis protocol: TCR data were analyzed with immunoSEQ ANALYZER and the R LymphoSeq package. A rearrangement efficiency score was calculated as productive divided by the sum of productive and non-productive CDR3 sequences. Clonality was assessed using the Gini coefficient and diversity using the Renyi index at alpha=1, with pairwise comparisons between timepoints within each patient. Clonal relatedness, based on an edit distance of 3, and repertoire similarity, based on the Bhattacharyya coefficient, were both computed in LymphoSeq. To classify response, a linear discriminant analysis based on week-3 changes in clonality and diversity was built with the R MASS and caret packages. TCRdb re-hosts the immuneACCESS table, in-frame sequences only. Its copies lack some clones; in the studies checked, an unresolved V gene accounts for under half of them, and the cause for the rest is not known. The V and J calls and the clone size are those of that table, but D and trimming were determined from the DNA. The sample includes some 12,000 clones, with 88% observed a single time. Of the sample, roughly 6.8% falls within the top ten clones.

The CDR3 sequence holds 14 residues, the cysteine and phenylalanine included. The entry retains the CDR3 DNA only, 42 bases that are in frame from base 1. V is reduced by 1 base and J by 4 bases, leaving a spacing of 8 bases between them. The CDR1 and CDR2 encoded by the germline V gene are SGHTA and FQGNSA. Sample time point, as interpreted from the label and publication: week 3, after first cycle of checkpoint inhibitor. Blood samples were taken at two points: before treatment (T0) and at week 3 (W3), which came after the first cycle of checkpoint blockade. Except for two patients with rapid clinical progression, response was assessed 12 weeks after the first infusion by RECIST 1.1; disease control meant complete response, partial response or stable disease. Any patient who had received prior systemic cancer treatment, was on concomitant immunosuppressant therapy or had synchronous other active malignancies was excluded. Bulk PBMC and plasma cell-free DNA were both sequenced for TCR beta so that circulating cells and T cell turnover could be tracked. Lymphoprep and SepMate tubes were used to isolate PBMC from blood, and red cell lysis was then performed. QIAamp DNA Blood Mini kits were used to extract DNA from PBMC and sorted T cell subsets.

This receptor was obtained from a human donor with melanoma. The specimen was blood, collected from a patient treated with checkpoint blockade. Recombination linked TRBV7-2 to TRBJ1-5; the D gene is unclear. The DNA is as follows: TGTGCCAGCAGCTTAGTAAGCGTGAATCAGCCCCAGCATTTT. Translated, this is CASSLVSVNQPQHF.